This TCR beta chain was recorded in a study of vaccination and CD4 T cells after COVID-19. With the Oncomine TCR Beta short-read assay, DNA from cultured CD4+ T cells was sequenced. From the PCR reads, TCRdb called clonotypes with MiXCR, one entry per CDR3 protein. The data contain around 13,000 distinct CDR3 sequences, under 25% of them seen just once; the ten biggest clones take up about 15%. Germline CDR1 reads LNHDA; CDR2 reads SQIVND (reference sequence). V lost 6 bases, J lost 2 bases, and 17 bases lay in between. This CDR3 is built from 15 residues. A word on this clonotype: No antigen is known for it.

The treatment here: roughly 11-day PBMC culture with coronavirus spike peptide pools or control peptides (ViraFEST assay). The ViraFEST method relied on peptide pools to expand antigen-specific T cells, followed by TCR sequencing. The TCR originated in a human donor with COVID-19. Sequenced material: cultured CD4+ T cells from blood. V gene TRBV19 combines with J gene TRBJ2-7; D is ambiguous. This CDR3 is CASRAKDVSPYEQYF. CDR3 DNA: TGTGCCAGTAGGGCGAAGGACGTCAGTCCCTACGAGCAGTACTTC.